This T cell receptor beta chain was sequenced during a study of blood T cells in healthy people across ages. A second PCR of roughly 7 to 11 cycles used a sample-barcoded 5' primer and a J-beta primer mix. TCRdb itself ran the 5' RACE reads through MiXCR, one entry per CDR3 protein. This sample has hundreds of thousands of distinct CDR3 sequences, with approximately 65% found just once. The germline gives CDR1 GTSNPN, CDR2 SVGIG (reference sequence). The CDR3 contains 14 residues. J lost 3 bases, V lost 6 bases, and 8 bases had no gene match. Sequencing was done on a sample of blood. This TCR came from a man under 40 in good health. The V call is TRBV30, the J call TRBJ2-1, with 7 bases lining up with TRBD2. CDR3 loop: CACVVGGYYNEQFF. The DNA of the CDR3 is TGTGCCTGCGTGGTCGGGGGGTACTACAATGAGCAGTTCTTC.